The present T cell receptor beta chain was sequenced within a study of T cells in Graves' hyperthyroidism and ophthalmopathy. Study outcomes and limitations: The model anticipated ophthalmopathy a median 6.5 months pre-onset.

V lost 5 bases, J lost 2 bases, and 12 bases lay in between. The CDR3 consists of 15 residues. Looked up from germline, CDR1 is SEHNR and CDR2 is FQNEAQ (reference sequence). Comments on this clonotype: Its antigen is unidentified.

Based on clinical symptoms, serum thyroxine and TRAb, thyroid ultrasound and orbital computed tomography, diagnoses were reached. Researchers took RNA transcripts and amplified the TCR beta CDR3 regions from them. In the first-round RT-PCR of the TCR CDR3, the HTBI primer set was used. MiXCR, run by TCRdb on the multiplex PCR reads, gives a single entry per CDR3 protein. The data contain around 350,000 distinct CDR3 sequences, about 18% of them singletons. The receptor was isolated from a woman aged 18 to 35 with Graves' hyperthyroidism. The chain joins TRBV7-9 to TRBJ2-2; D possibly corresponds to TRBD2 (5 bases). The specimen was blood. The CDR3: CASSPQRSNTGELFF. In DNA form, the CDR3 reads TGTGCCAGCAGCCCCCAGCGGAGTAACACCGGGGAGCTGTTTTTT. Using reference TRBV7-9 and TRBJ2-2 for the parts outside the CDR3, the full variable domain is DTGVSQNPRHKITKRGQNVTFRCDPISEHNRLYWYRQTLGQGPEFLTYFQNEAQLEKSRLLSDRFSAERPKGSFSTLEIQRTEQGDSAMYLCASSPQRSNTGELFFGEGSRLTVL.